This is a list of T cell receptor beta chains from one sample in a study of T cell repertoires in cytomegalovirus infection. TCRdb re-derived calls from the reads in MiXCR, one entry per CDR3 protein. The sample yields some 300,000 distinct CDR3 sequences, roughly an eighth seen once. The source material was PBMCs. Receptors were obtained from a human donor in good health (CMV status not recorded). Some clones in this sample may be carry-over from other donors' samples. Each CDR3 is given with its conserved first and last residue. Fields, in order: clone size, V gene, J gene, D gene, CDR3 DNA, CDR3 protein. A D gene is named only where the DNA matches it firmly. Expanded clones are given a class, and other clones once, few, many or no size at all.

NA	TRBV15	TRBJ1-1	TRBD1	TGTGCCACCAGCAGAGATTTAGGGGGCCCTGAAGCTTTCTTT	CATSRDLGGPEAFF
many	TRBV4-2	TRBJ2-7	NA	TGTGCCAGCAGCCAAGGAGAGGTCCAGGCTATCTACGAGCAGTACTTC	CASSQGEVQAIYEQYF
few	TRBV7-2	TRBJ1-1	NA	TGTGCCAGCAGCTTACCGAGGGAAGAAGCTTTCTTT	CASSLPREEAFF
few	TRBV5-4	TRBJ1-1	NA	TGTGCCAGCAGCTCCCCTAGGGGCGAGGGGACTGAAGCTTTCTTT	CASSSPRGEGTEAFF
many	TRBV10-3	TRBJ1-1	TRBD1	TGTGCCATCAGTGACTGGGACAGGGAGGAGAACACTGAAGCTTTCTTT	CAISDWDREENTEAFF
few	TRBV28	TRBJ2-7	TRBD2	TGTGCCAGCTTGGGACTAGCGGGAGGGTACGAGCAGTACTTC	CASLGLAGGYEQYF
many	TRBV5-4	TRBJ2-2	TRBD1	TGTGCCAGCAGCGGGGTTAGACAGGGGGCGAACACCGGGGAGCTGTTTTTT	CASSGVRQGANTGELFF
many	TRBV7-2	TRBJ1-2	TRBD1	TGTGCCAGCAGCTCACGGGGCAGGGGGATAAATGGCTACACCTTC	CASSSRGRGINGYTF
NA	TRBV6-5	TRBJ2-7	NA	TGTGCCAGCAGTTATCAGACTGGCGCCTACGAGCAGTACTTC	CASSYQTGAYEQYF
few	TRBV10-3	TRBJ2-1	TRBD1	TGTGCCATCATTTCGGGACAGGGGGAAAATGAGCAGTTCTTC	CAIISGQGENEQFF
many	TRBV7-2	TRBJ1-2	NA	TGTGCCAGCAGCTCGACGGAGAGGCATGGCTACACCTTC	CASSSTERHGYTF
once	TRBV5-6	TRBJ2-1	TRBD1	TGTGCCAGCAACGAGCGCGGCAGGGGGTCGAATGAGCAGTTCTTC	CASNERGRGSNEQFF
many	TRBV7-9	TRBJ1-2	NA	TGTGCCAGCAGCTCGGGAAGGACTAACTATGGCTACACCTTC	CASSSGRTNYGYTF